Presented here are 27 T cell receptor beta chains from one specimen sequenced in a study of control samples from healthy donors and cancer patients. Produced via immunoSEQ multiplex PCR; TCRdb's table is partial and in-frame only. The data show roughly 100,000 clones, approximately 83% seen once. Sequences were obtained from blood. The source of these receptors is a woman aged 45-65 years in good health.

This chain joins TRBV14 and TRBJ1-3; D is undetermined. CDR1 is SGHDN and CDR2 is FVKESK in the germline V gene. CDR3 length: 16 residues. Trimming left V 4 bases short and J 3 bases short, with 16 bases between. The CDR3 coding sequence is TGTGCCAGCAGCCGAGAGGACCGTAGGTTTGGAAACACCATATATTTT. Its translation: CASSREDRRFGNTIYF.

The CDR3 reads CASSSGGGYYEQYF. As DNA, the CDR3 is TGTGCCAGCAGCTCAGGGGGCGGATACTACGAGCAGTACTTC. The gene calls are TRBV6-5 and TRBJ2-7; the match to TRBD1 covers 8 bases. The CDR3 covers 14 residues. Germline CDR1 and CDR2: MNHEY and SVGAGI. The V gene end was trimmed by 6 bases and the J gene end by 3 bases; junction bases not matched to a gene: 7.

The chain links TRBV4-3 to TRBJ2-7, with TRBD2 identical over 12 bases. Germline lookup yields CDR1 LGHNA and CDR2 YSLEER. This CDR3 has 16 amino acids. V was pared by 4 bases and J by 3 bases, with 7 bases of the junction left unmatched. DNA of the CDR3: TGCGCCAGCAGCCCCCAGACTAGCGGGAGTGGCTACGAGCAGTACTTC. It yields the protein CASSPQTSGSGYEQYF.

The chain employs TRBV7-9 and TRBJ1-2; D gene ambiguous. Germline CDR1 and CDR2: SEHNR and FQNEAQ (reference sequence). There are 14 residues in the CDR3. The germline V and J ends were trimmed by 5 bases and 8 bases, with 18 bases remaining between them. CDR3 bases: TGTGCCAGCAGCGCCAGTGGGGTTCTCGACGGCTACACCTTC. It encodes CASSASGVLDGYTF.

The rearrangement links TRBV19 to TRBJ2-3; D call uncertain. The CDR3 has 15 amino acids. V lost 6 bases and J lost 3, with 16 bases in between. Germline CDR1 reads LNHDA; CDR2 reads SQIVND (reference sequence). CDR3 coding DNA: TGTGCCAGTAGGAGCCAAGGTATTTCGACAGATACGCAGTATTTT. Translating it yields CASRSQGISTDTQYF.

V and J are TRBV2 and TRBJ2-3; TRBD2 matches 10 bases. The CDR3 is 14 residues long. The trim removed 11 bases at V and 8 bases at J, leaving 13 bases unmatched. CDR1 and CDR2 from the germline V gene are SNHLY and FYNNEI. The CDR3 region has the DNA TGTGCCTTCAGAAGGGCTAGCGGGAGTGGTACGCAGTATTTT. Amino acids: CAFRRASGSGTQYF.

The gene calls are TRBV18 and TRBJ2-2; 14 nucleotides match TRBD2. Germline assignment: CDR1 KGHSH and CDR2 LQKENI. The length of the CDR3 is 17 residues. V shed 6 bases, J shed 7 bases, and the junction held 10 bases outside the gene matches. DNA of the CDR3: TGTGCCAGCTCCCTCGGGACTAGCGGGAGAGTCGGCGGGGAGCTGTTTTTT. This gives the protein CASSLGTSGRVGGELFF. Looking up the rest from reference TRBV18 and TRBJ2-2 gives the full variable domain: NAGVMQNPRHLVRRRGQEARLRCSPMKGHSHVYWYRQLPEEGLKFMVYLQKENIIDESGMPKERFSAEFPKEGPSILRIQQVVRGDSAAYFCASSLGTSGRVGGELFFGEGSRLTVL.

The V call is TRBV27, the J call TRBJ1-4; tentatively, D is TRBD1 (5 bases). V lost 5 bases to trimming and J lost 7 bases, with 23 bases between them. Germline CDR1 MNHEY, CDR2 SMNVEV (reference sequence). This CDR3 spans 17 amino acids. In DNA, the CDR3 is TGTGCCAGCAGTAATCGAGTTGTGCGGGGGGTCGGTGAAAAACTGTTTTTT. It encodes CASSNRVVRGVGEKLFF.

The chain is built from TRBV28 and TRBJ1-1, with 11 nucleotides matching TRBD1. V was clipped by 3 bases and J by 4 bases; unmatched bases: 4. The CDR3 runs 15 residues. Germline V lookup: CDR1 MDHEN, CDR2 SYDVKM. As DNA, the CDR3 is TGTGCCAGCAGTTTGGACAGGGGGCGAGGCACTGAAGCTTTCTTT. Translating gives CASSLDRGRGTEAFF.

Concerning this clone: In the same sample, other DNA sequences code for this CDR3. This chain joins TRBV5-1 and TRBJ1-1; no clear D gene. Trimming cost V 1 base and J 1 base, with 8 bases left between them. Germline V gene lookup returns CDR1 SGHRS and CDR2 YFSETQ. The CDR3 extends over 14 amino acids. The CDR3, as DNA: TGCGCCAGCAGCTTGAGCGCAGCGAACACTGAAGCTTTCTTT. It codes for CASSLSAANTEAFF.

The gene calls are TRBV6-5 and TRBJ2-5; 9 bases fit TRBD1. Unmatched junction bases numbered 8, after V lost 4 bases and J lost 5 bases. Germline lookup yields CDR1 MNHEY and CDR2 SVGAGI. This CDR3 is built from 15 residues. CDR3 sequence reads: CASSFRQGGMETQYF. Here the CDR3 DNA reads TGTGCCAGCAGTTTCCGACAGGGGGGGATGGAGACCCAGTACTTC.

DNA of the CDR3: TGTGCCAGCAGCTTATCCTCGGGCACTGAAGCTTTCTTT. It specifies CASSLSSGTEAFF. The chain employs TRBV7-2 and TRBJ1-1; D gene uncertain. The CDR3 is 13 residues long. The V and J ends lost 2 bases and 4 bases respectively, with 8 bases between them. The germline CDR1 and CDR2 sequences are SGHTA and FQGNSA.

The rearrangement links TRBV4-3 to TRBJ1-2; D unclear. V was pared by 0 bases and J by 4 bases, with 24 bases between. CDR1 is LGHNA, CDR2 YSLEER, per germline. This CDR3 is 19 amino acids long. The CDR3 DNA reads TGCGCCAGCAGCCAAGATCATCGGCGGTACGAGGGCTGGGGCTATGGCTACACCTTC. Its translation is CASSQDHRRYEGWGYGYTF.

Only one count was recorded for this clone. The rearrangement links TRBV29-1 to TRBJ2-7, with D maybe TRBD1 (6 bases). Germline assignment: CDR1 SQVTM and CDR2 ANQGSEA. The CDR3 spans 13 residues. Deletions cut 6 bases from V and 0 bases from J, with 12 bases between. CDR3 residues: CSVLQGLSYEQYF. The CDR3 bases are TGCAGCGTACTACAGGGCCTCTCCTACGAGCAGTACTTC.

The CDR3 coding sequence is TGCAGCGTTGCCCCCAGGTTTTCCTACGAGCAGTACTTC. Protein sequence: CSVAPRFSYEQYF. This chain connects TRBV29-1 to TRBJ2-7; D remains unclear. In germline, CDR1 is SQVTM, CDR2 ANQGSEA. V was pared by 4 bases and J by 1 base, with 11 bases between. The length of the CDR3 is 13 residues.

In the case of this clone: Additional DNA sequences in this sample encode the identical CDR3. The V gene is TRBV5-6, the J gene TRBJ1-6; D possibly corresponds to TRBD1 (6 bases). The CDR3 is made up of 15 amino acids. Germline V lookup: CDR1 SGHDT, CDR2 YYEEEE. Trimming shortened V by 1 base and J by 9 bases, and 14 bases separated the two germline ends. The CDR3 here is CASSLFSGAGSPLHF. CDR3 nucleotide sequence: TGTGCCAGCAGCTTGTTTTCAGGGGCTGGTTCACCCCTCCACTTT.

This clone was seen more than once but under ten times. One junction end does not reproduce the germline sequence, and a read error may be involved. The gene calls are TRBV12-3 or TRBV12-4 and TRBJ1-1; D uncertain. The CDR3 covers 12 residues. This CDR3 reads CASSPSERTLIF. The DNA for the CDR3 is TGTGCCAGCAGCCCCTCGGAGCGAACACTGATCTTT.

This clone was seen more than once but under ten times. This chain joins TRBV5-1 and TRBJ1-1; TRBD1 agrees at 10 bases. Germline V gene data show CDR1 as SGHRS and CDR2 as YFSETQ. Losses at the gene ends were 4 bases for V and 6 bases for J; bases not matched to a gene: 6. This CDR3 has 14 amino acids. The CDR3 here is CASSPTGGRAEAFF. Written as DNA, the CDR3 is TGCGCCAGCAGCCCGACAGGGGGCAGGGCTGAAGCTTTCTTT.

The CDR3 is CASSPRGYNSPLHF. The CDR3 coding sequence is TGTGCCAGCAGCCCCAGGGGGTATAATTCACCCCTCCACTTT. This chain links TRBV5-6 with TRBJ1-6; 7 positions agree with TRBD1. Germline CDR1 is SGHDT and CDR2 is YYEEEE. V dropped 4 bases and J dropped 4; count of bases not matched to a gene: 2. The CDR3 totals 14 residues.

This clone has more than one count but fewer than ten. V usage is TRBV19 and J usage is TRBJ2-1; 7 bases are a match to TRBD1. This CDR3 contains 17 residues. V was clipped by 2 bases and J by 6 bases; unmatched bases: 13. Germline CDR1 is LNHDA and CDR2 is SQIVND (reference sequence). DNA for the CDR3: TGTGCCAGTAGTATACGAGGGGGCGACAGGGACCCCAATGAGCAGTTCTTC. It encodes CASSIRGGDRDPNEQFF.

Only one count was recorded for this clone. V usage is TRBV7-9 and J usage is TRBJ2-5, with D possibly TRBD1 on 6 matching bases. Between the trimmed V and J ends, which lost 7 bases and 4 bases, there was a span of 10 bases. Germline CDR1 and CDR2: SEHNR and FQNEAQ (reference sequence). The CDR3 is made up of 12 amino acids. In nucleotides, the CDR3 is TGTGCCAGCACCCCGGACAGAGAGACCCAGTACTTC. Translating it yields CASTPDRETQYF.

About this clone itself: The same CDR3 is also encoded by other DNA sequences in this sample. The rearrangement uses TRBV7-3 and TRBJ2-1; D could derive from TRBD1 or TRBD2 (6 bases each). CDR3 length: 13 amino acids. Per germline, CDR1 SGHTA and CDR2 FQGTGA. Trimming removed 0 bases from V and 8 bases from J, with 8 bases in between. The CDR3 spells CASSLTRGDEQFF. The CDR3 DNA is TGTGCCAGCAGCTTAACGAGGGGGGATGAGCAGTTCTTC.

The chain combines TRBV5-4 with TRBJ1-2; D is uncertain. Trimming pared 5 bases from V and 7 bases from J, leaving 15 bases between. From germline, CDR1 is SGHNT and CDR2 YYREEE (reference sequence). The CDR3 runs 13 residues. The CDR3 region is CASREPRARGYTF. As DNA, the CDR3 is TGTGCCAGCAGGGAGCCGAGGGCGCGTGGCTACACCTTC.

The chain combines TRBV3-1 (or the pseudogene TRBV3-2) with TRBJ1-2; D is uncertain. The germline V and J ends were trimmed by 0 bases and 13 bases, with 15 bases remaining between them. The CDR3 extends over 13 amino acids. Germline loops: CDR1 LGHDT, CDR2 YNNKEL (reference sequence). Written as DNA, the CDR3 is TGTGCCAGCAGCCAAGAATTGTACAGTAGATCCACCTTC. It yields the protein CASSQELYSRSTF.

The genes are TRBV28 and TRBJ2-7, with 7 nucleotides matching TRBD1. Germline V gene sequence: CDR1 MDHEN, CDR2 SYDVKM. The CDR3 runs 13 residues. Trimming cost V 5 bases and J 7 bases; bases outside gene matches: 8. As DNA, the CDR3 is TGTGCCAGCAGTCCCACAGACAGGGATGAGCAGTACTTC. Translating it yields CASSPTDRDEQYF.

In DNA, the CDR3 is TGTGCCAGCAGCTTACCTACAGGGCCCTCTACCTACGAGCAGTACTTC. Protein sequence: CASSLPTGPSTYEQYF. The rearrangement links TRBV11-1 to TRBJ2-7, with D perhaps matching TRBD1 (6 bases). V lost 2 bases to trimming and J lost 2 bases, with 16 bases between them. The CDR3 length is 16 residues. The germline gives CDR1 SGHAT, CDR2 FQDESV (reference sequence).

V gene TRBV6-2 or TRBV6-3 combines with J gene TRBJ2-1, with D perhaps TRBD1 or TRBD2 (5 bases each). Germline V CDR1 and CDR2: MNHEY, SVGEGT. The CDR3 consists of 12 residues. The V end was cut by 5 bases, the J end by 13 bases, with 15 bases between. In DNA form, the CDR3 reads TGTGCCAGCAGTGACCCCGGGACGGCACAGTTCTTC. The encoded protein is CASSDPGTAQFF.